The sequence of this TCR beta chain was determined in a study of T cell responses to AZD1222 COVID-19 vaccine. V was clipped by 10 bases and J by 2 bases; unmatched bases: 7. This CDR3 comprises 14 residues. The germline CDR1 and CDR2 sequences are LNHDA and SQIVND (reference sequence). Notes on the study in general: Among AZD1222 vaccinees, only five or six were seropositive at baseline. Clonal diversity was possibly underestimated, and white British individuals and females predominated among donors.

Sequencing was performed with immunoSEQ multiplex PCR; in TCRdb, only in-frame clones are kept and a portion is missing. The sample yields 150,000 or so clones, about nine tenths seen once. In the case of this clone: The antigen is undetermined.

Here the sequenced sample was peripheral blood, taken on day 0 of AZD1222 vaccination. The receptor was isolated from an adult in good health. The rearrangement joins TRBV19 to TRBJ2-3, with 9 nucleotides matching TRBD1. DNA for the CDR3: TGTGCCACCCGGGACAGGGATAACACAGATACGCAGTATTTT. It translates to CATRDRDNTDTQYF.